This passage covers 28 T cell receptor beta chains from one sample sequenced in a study of radiation and T cells in renal cell carcinoma. Documented time point: baseline pretreatment blood. Treatment indicated: 15 Gy SBRT to primary tumor, nephrectomy 4 weeks later. The data were produced by immunoSEQ multiplex PCR, yet TCRdb's version contains in-frame clones alone and is incomplete. The sample yields about 150,000 clones, 88% seen once. The sample in question was blood, obtained from a patient whose treatment included radiotherapy and nephrectomy. These receptors all stem from a woman in her 70s with renal cell carcinoma.

The chain recombines TRBV27 with TRBJ2-5, with D hard to call. The CDR3 extends over 14 amino acids. The germline CDR1 and CDR2 sequences are MNHEY and SMNVEV (reference sequence). V lost 8 bases to trimming and J lost 4 bases, with 17 bases between them. The CDR3 DNA reads as TGTGCCAGCGCCTATGTAGGCAGCCGAGAGACCCAGTACTTC. Its translation is CASAYVGSRETQYF.

This chain uses TRBV28 with TRBJ2-4; D may be TRBD1 (6 bases). The CDR3 contains 16 residues. With 5 bases removed from V and 3 bases from J, the gap between germline ends came to 17 bases. The germline V gene has CDR1 MDHEN and CDR2 SYDVKM. As DNA, the CDR3 is TGTGCCAGCAGTACTACCTATGCACAGGGCAAAAACATTCAGTACTTC. Its protein product is CASSTTYAQGKNIQYF.

The chain couples TRBV14 to TRBJ1-1; TRBD1 aligns across 7 bases. The CDR3 loop spans 14 amino acids. Germline V gene sequence: CDR1 SGHDN, CDR2 FVKESK. V lost 6 bases, J lost 1 base, and 5 bases stayed unmatched. The CDR3 here is CASSPRTGNTEAFF. The CDR3 nucleotides are TGTGCCAGCAGTCCTCGGACAGGGAACACTGAAGCTTTCTTT.

The gene calls are TRBV5-8 and TRBJ1-3; no firm D call. This CDR3 has 15 residues. The germline CDR1 and CDR2 sequences are SGHTS and YDEGEE. V was cut by 4 bases and J by 9 bases, with 20 bases left in between. The CDR3 protein is CASSGTRAVLATIYF. In nucleotides, the CDR3 is TGTGCCAGCAGCGGAACGAGGGCGGTTTTGGCCACCATATATTTT. The entire variable domain, with the rest obtained from reference TRBV5-8 and TRBJ1-3, is as follows: EAGVTQSPTHLIKTRGQQATLRCSPISGHTSVYWYQQALGLGLQFLLWYDEGEERNRGNFPPRFSGRQFPNYSSELNVNALELEDSALYLCASSGTRAVLATIYFGEGSWLTVV.

This chain joins TRBV7-9 and TRBJ2-7, with D tentatively TRBD2 (5 bases). The CDR3 extends over 15 amino acids. V lost 0 bases, J lost 0 bases, and 9 bases lay in between. Germline CDR1 reads SEHNR; CDR2 reads FQNEAQ (reference sequence). CDR3 in amino acids: CASSLANGGSYEQYF. As DNA, the CDR3 is TGTGCCAGCAGCTTAGCTAATGGAGGCTCCTACGAGCAGTACTTC.

J is TRBJ2-1 and V is TRBV4-2; 7 nucleotides align to TRBD1. The junction had 5 bases not matched to a gene; V was cut back by 1 base and J by 2 bases. Germline loops: CDR1 LGHNA, CDR2 YNFKEQ. The CDR3 contains 16 residues. The CDR3 coding sequence is TGTGCCAGCAGCCAAGTACAGGGGCCCCCCTACAATGAGCAGTTCTTC. Its protein product is CASSQVQGPPYNEQFF.

The chain joins TRBV6-5 to TRBJ1-6; D perhaps matches TRBD1 (6 bases). Trimming took off 6 bases at V and 13 bases at J, with 16 bases between the two ends. Germline V gene lookup returns CDR1 MNHEY and CDR2 SVGAGI. This CDR3 region has 13 residues. In DNA form, the CDR3 reads TGTGCCAGCAGGGCCGGACAGACCAAGCCCCTCCACTTT. Translation gives CASRAGQTKPLHF.

This clone is a singleton in its sample. The rearrangement links TRBV11-2 to TRBJ2-6, with D possibly being TRBD2 (5 bases). V was clipped by 5 bases and J by 0 bases, with 20 bases between them. This CDR3 is built from 19 residues. Germline CDR1 SGHAT, CDR2 FQNNGV. The CDR3 nucleotides read TGTGCCAGCAGCCTCCTGACCAGGACTCTCAGCTCTGGGGCCAACGTCCTGACTTTC. It codes for CASSLLTRTLSSGANVLTF.

The chain carries TRBV30 and TRBJ1-1; D is possibly TRBD1 (5 bases). Trimming took 2 bases from V and 1 from J, leaving 17 bases between them. Germline V gene sequence: CDR1 GTSNPN, CDR2 SVGIG (reference sequence). The CDR3 covers 16 residues. In DNA form, the CDR3 reads TGTGCCTGGAGTCAGGGTGGGGTCTTCGGGAACACTGAAGCTTTCTTT. The encoded protein is CAWSQGGVFGNTEAFF.

This rearrangement joins TRBV14 to TRBJ2-5; D uncertain. Germline V gene lookup returns CDR1 SGHDN and CDR2 FVKESK. The CDR3 totals 13 residues. The V gene lost 0 bases and the J gene lost 5 bases, with 7 bases spanning the gap. The CDR3 sequence is CASSQDLRETQYF. CDR3 sequence (DNA): TGTGCCAGCAGCCAAGATCTAAGGGAGACCCAGTACTTC.

This chain uses TRBV15 with TRBJ1-1; D unresolved. Germline CDR1 LNHNV, CDR2 YYDKDF (reference sequence). Trimming removed 3 bases at V and 0 bases at J, with 11 bases between. This CDR3 is 15 amino acids long. The CDR3 region is CATSSGRLVNTEAFF. DNA for the CDR3: TGTGCCACCAGCAGCGGACGACTGGTGAACACTGAAGCTTTCTTT.

This clone has just one count. This rearrangement joins TRBV19 to TRBJ1-6; 7 nucleotides agree with TRBD1. Germline values: CDR1 LNHDA, CDR2 SQIVND (reference sequence). The CDR3 loop spans 13 amino acids. V was clipped by 10 bases and J by 8 bases; unmatched bases: 8. The CDR3 DNA follows: TGTGCCACTCAACAGGGGTGGGATTCACCCCTCCACTTT. This sequence encodes CATQQGWDSPLHF.

The rearrangement links TRBV30 to TRBJ2-1, with 8 nucleotides matching TRBD1. CDR3 length: 22 residues. CDR1 GTSNPN and CDR2 SVGIG come from the germline V gene (reference sequence). J gave up 6 bases and V 3 bases, and 31 bases lay outside the gene matches. In nucleotides, the CDR3 is TGTGCCTGGAGCGGCTTGGTCATTTGGACAGGTTTAGGGGACAGGTTTCGCAATGAGCAGTTCTTC. Protein sequence: CAWSGLVIWTGLGDRFRNEQFF.

This clone was seen more than once but under ten times. The J gene is TRBJ1-5, the V gene TRBV6-1; a possible D gene is TRBD1 (5 bases). Trimming removed 3 bases from V and 4 bases from J, with 19 bases in between. This CDR3 has 17 amino acids. Germline CDR1 reads MNHNS; CDR2 reads SASEGT. Here the CDR3 reads CASSDALTGAINQPQHF. For the CDR3, the DNA is TGTGCCAGCAGTGATGCATTGACCGGGGCCATAAATCAGCCCCAGCATTTT.

This rearrangement joins TRBV19 to TRBJ1-2; D is possibly TRBD1 (5 bases). CDR1 is LNHDA, CDR2 SQIVND, per germline (reference sequence). The CDR3 loop spans 12 amino acids. CDR3 DNA: TGTGCATGCAGAGGGACGTCCTATGGCTACACCTTC. As protein: CACRGTSYGYTF.

This sequence joins TRBV10-3 and TRBJ2-3, with TRBD2 identical over 16 bases. CDR1 and CDR2 (germline): ENHRY, SYGVKD. V trimming: 2 bases; J trimming: 2 bases; junction bases outside the gene matches: 1. The CDR3 is 17 amino acids. The CDR3 bases are TGTGCCATCAGTGAGGGGACTAGCGGGGGGGCCACAGATACGCAGTATTTT. It is translated as CAISEGTSGGATDTQYF.

This clone has a single count. V and J are TRBV5-1 and TRBJ1-6, with 11 bases that match TRBD1. CDR3 length equals 17 residues. Per the germline V gene, CDR1 is SGHRS and CDR2 is YFSETQ. The V and J ends lost 4 bases and 7 bases, in that order; junction bases with no gene match: 10. The CDR3 region is CASSLGQGAGRNSPLHF. The DNA for the CDR3 is TGCGCCAGCAGCCTAGGACAGGGGGCGGGGCGGAATTCACCCCTCCACTTT.

The rearrangement uses TRBV7-2 and TRBJ2-1; TRBD1 is a possible D gene (5 bases). V was clipped by 6 bases and J by 0 bases, with 9 bases between them. CDR1 and CDR2 (germline): SGHTA, FQGNSA. This CDR3 has 14 residues. CDR3 sequence reads: CASRGQSSYNEQFF. In DNA, the CDR3 is TGTGCCAGCAGAGGACAAAGCTCCTACAATGAGCAGTTCTTC.

The V call is TRBV5-1, the J call TRBJ2-5, with 7 bases lining up with TRBD2. Germline V gives CDR1 SGHRS, CDR2 YFSETQ. This CDR3 comprises 17 residues. The junction had 17 bases not matched to a gene; V was cut back by 4 bases and J by 5 bases. The CDR3 spells CASSLAASGAGGETQYF. The CDR3 DNA reads as TGCGCCAGCAGCCTGGCGGCGAGCGGGGCCGGGGGGGAGACCCAGTACTTC. Supplemented by reference TRBV5-1 and TRBJ2-5, the full variable domain reads KAGVTQTPRYLIKTRGQQVTLSCSPISGHRSVSWYQQTPGQGLQFLFEYFSETQRNKGNFPGRFSGRQFSNSRSEMNVSTLELGDSALYLCASSLAASGAGGETQYFGPGTRLLVL.

This sequence joins TRBV30 and TRBJ1-1, with TRBD1 matching 11 bases. The germline V gene has CDR1 GTSNPN and CDR2 SVGIG (reference sequence). V shed 4 bases and J 10 bases; nucleotides not matched to a gene: 8. This CDR3 region has 13 residues. DNA for the CDR3: TGTGCCTGGACCGGACAGGGGGCGAGACGAGCTTTCTTT. It yields the protein CAWTGQGARRAFF. The variable domain in full, completed from reference TRBV30 and TRBJ1-1, reads SQTIHQWPATLVQPVGSPLSLECTVEGTSNPNLYWYRQAAGRGLQLLFYSVGIGQISSEVPQNLSASRPQDRQFILSSKKLLLSDSGFYLCAWTGQGARRAFFGQGTRLTVV.

V and J are TRBV2 and TRBJ1-4; TRBD1 matches 9 bases. V lost 6 bases, J lost 7 bases, and 6 bases stayed unmatched. Germline V gene lookup returns CDR1 SNHLY and CDR2 FYNNEI. This CDR3 is built from 14 residues. The CDR3 DNA is TGTGCCAGCAGCCGGGACAGGGTCACTGAAAAACTGTTTTTT. It yields the protein CASSRDRVTEKLFF. The full variable domain, completed using reference TRBV2 and TRBJ1-4, is EPEVTQTPSHQVTQMGQEVILRCVPISNHLYFYWYRQILGQKVEFLVSFYNNEISEKSEIFDDQFSVERPDGSNFTLKIRSTKLEDSAMYFCASSRDRVTEKLFFGSGTQLSVL.

CDR3 region: CASSPYRGVTTSTDTQYF. DNA for the CDR3: TGTGCCAGCAGCCCCTATCGCGGGGTAACTACTAGCACAGATACGCAGTATTTT. J is TRBJ2-3 and V is TRBV7-2; a weak D match, TRBD2 (6 bases). V was cut by 5 bases and J by 0 bases, with 21 bases left in between. The CDR3 extends over 18 amino acids. Germline V lookup: CDR1 SGHTA, CDR2 FQGNSA.

The V and J genes are TRBV23-1 and TRBJ1-2, with TRBD1 matching 9 bases. TRBV23-1 is given ORF status, its function remaining uncertain. The CDR3 consists of 15 residues. V lost 4 bases, J lost 4 bases, and 7 bases stayed unmatched. The DNA for the CDR3 is TGCGCCAGCAGTCCTTTCGGGACAGGGATCTATGGCTACACCTTC. Translating it yields CASSPFGTGIYGYTF.

This clone was detected only a few times. V gene TRBV28 combines with J gene TRBJ1-1; 7 nucleotides match TRBD1. The CDR3 has 13 amino acids. With V trimmed by 0 bases and J by 10 bases, 5 bases remained unmatched. Germline V gene lookup returns CDR1 MDHEN and CDR2 SYDVKM. CDR3 residues: CASSLWAGGGAFF. The CDR3 nucleotides read TGTGCCAGCAGTTTATGGGCAGGGGGGGGAGCTTTCTTT.

The V gene is TRBV7-2, the J gene TRBJ1-1, with D unresolved. CDR1 SGHTA and CDR2 FQGNSA come from the germline V gene. V dropped 2 bases and J dropped 5 bases, with 21 bases sitting between them. This CDR3 region has 17 residues. The CDR3 here is CASSLSEFTRAGTEAFF. The CDR3 DNA is TGTGCCAGCAGCTTATCGGAGTTTACAAGGGCTGGGACTGAAGCTTTCTTT.

This clone was counted between two and nine times. This sequence joins TRBV7-9 and TRBJ1-2, with no clear D. This CDR3 is 14 amino acids long. The germline V gene has CDR1 SEHNR and CDR2 FQNEAQ (reference sequence). The V gene lost 1 base and the J gene lost 1 base, with 7 bases spanning the gap. This CDR3 is CASSLETLNYGYTF. The CDR3 DNA reads TGTGCCAGCAGCTTAGAGACCCTTAACTATGGCTACACCTTC.

The V call is TRBV5-1, the J call TRBJ1-6; no firm D call. Germline CDR1 is SGHRS and CDR2 is YFSETQ. CDR3 length: 14 residues. Trimming shortened V by 0 bases and J by 8 bases, and 9 bases separated the two germline ends. The CDR3 loop reads CASSLAPADSPLHF. The CDR3 DNA sequence: TGCGCCAGCAGCTTGGCCCCAGCAGATTCACCCCTCCACTTT.

The chain employs TRBV5-1 and TRBJ2-7; D gene ambiguous. Between the trimmed V and J ends, which lost 0 bases and 2 bases, there was a span of 0 bases. Germline V CDR1 and CDR2: SGHRS, YFSETQ. The CDR3 covers 11 residues. As DNA, the CDR3 is TGCGCCAGCAGCTTGGCCTACGAGCAGTACTTC. It specifies CASSLAYEQYF. Full variable domain (outside the CDR3, taken from reference TRBV5-1 and TRBJ2-7): KAGVTQTPRYLIKTRGQQVTLSCSPISGHRSVSWYQQTPGQGLQFLFEYFSETQRNKGNFPGRFSGRQFSNSRSEMNVSTLELGDSALYLCASSLAYEQYFGPGTRLTVT.